This TCR beta chain was sequenced during a study of regulatory T cells in long-lasting Graves disease. Many counts were recorded for this clonotype. V shed 2 bases and J shed 5 bases, with 9 bases lying between them. Looked up from germline, CDR1 is GTSNPN and CDR2 is SVGIG (reference sequence). The CDR3 loop spans 12 amino acids. Construction of the TCR beta libraries employed iRepertoire HTBI primers in conjunction with Arm-PCR of CDR3 regions. TCRdb re-called the multiplex PCR reads through MiXCR, storing one row per CDR3 protein. The sample lists a few hundred thousand distinct CDR3 sequences; 12% were seen once. The time point: newly diagnosed GD, antithyroid drugs for less than 3 months. Scientists built the TCR library using RNA that was extracted from PBMCs. These same data were also listed under a study on T cells in Graves' hyperthyroidism and ophthalmopathy. That work states: Ophthalmopathy cases were set apart from stable hyperthyroidism by a 13 V-J model.

This chain joins TRBV30 and TRBJ1-1, with D possibly being TRBD1 (5 bases). The material sequenced was peripheral blood mononuclear cells (PBMCs), taken at new diagnosis, from a patient treated with antithyroid drugs. This TCR was sampled from a woman aged 18-29 years with Graves disease. The CDR3 bases are TGTGCCTGGAGTCTCTGGGGGACTGAAGCTTTCTTT. It codes for CAWSLWGTEAFF.